This TCR beta chain was recovered during a study of Ad26.COV2.S vaccination and SARS-CoV-2 variants. TCRdb's table, derived via immunoSEQ multiplex PCR, lists solely in-frame clones and lacks some. The profile covers approximately 400,000 clones, with roughly 84% appearing a single time and roughly 3.1% taken by the ten largest. Treatment defined: some 19 received Ad26.COV2.S at low or high dose, single or two shots; roughly five received placebo; per-sample allocation not given. Sampling was done on day 63 after the first vaccine or placebo injection. CDR1 is LGHDT, CDR2 YNNKEL, per germline (reference sequence). The trim removed 3 bases at V and 3 bases at J, leaving 5 bases unmatched. The CDR3 consists of 14 residues.

The receptor was isolated from a person aged 18 to 59 who received the Ad26.COV2.S COVID-19 vaccine or a placebo. The specimen was peripheral blood, collected in a trial of Ad26.COV2.S vaccine versus placebo. The V and J genes are TRBV3-1 (or the pseudogene TRBV3-2) and TRBJ2-7; TRBD2 matches at 7 bases. DNA of the CDR3: TGTGCCAGCAGCCACCGGGGAGGGGACTACGAGCAGTACTTC. It is translated as CASSHRGGDYEQYF.